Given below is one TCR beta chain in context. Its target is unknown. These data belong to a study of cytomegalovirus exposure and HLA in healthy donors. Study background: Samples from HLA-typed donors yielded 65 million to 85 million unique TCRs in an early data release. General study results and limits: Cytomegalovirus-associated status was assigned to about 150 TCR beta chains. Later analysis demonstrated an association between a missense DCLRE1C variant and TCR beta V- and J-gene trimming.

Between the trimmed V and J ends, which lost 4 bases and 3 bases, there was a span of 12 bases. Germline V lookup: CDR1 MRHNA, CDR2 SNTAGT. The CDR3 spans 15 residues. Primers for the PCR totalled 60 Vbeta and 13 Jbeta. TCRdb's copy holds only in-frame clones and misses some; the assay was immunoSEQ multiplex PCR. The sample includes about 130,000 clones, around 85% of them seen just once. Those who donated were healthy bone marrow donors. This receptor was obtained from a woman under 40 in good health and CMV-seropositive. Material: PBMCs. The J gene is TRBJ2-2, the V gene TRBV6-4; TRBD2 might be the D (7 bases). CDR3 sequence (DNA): TGTGCCAGCAGTGCTCAAGGGGGGGACACCGGGGAGCTGTTTTTT. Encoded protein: CASSAQGGDTGELFF.